Each of the 11 T cell receptor beta chains below was sequenced from the same sample in a study of naive and memory T cell subsets. Study-wide results and caveats: Naive repertoires, especially CD8, held a few larger clonotypes, possibly memory cells re-expressing CD45RA.

Antigens for these TCRs are unknown. An equimolar mix of two oligonucleotides served as the beta constant-region primer for TRBC1 and TRBC2. Nested alpha and beta constant-region primers with the SP2 primer drove four PCR rounds on ligated cDNA. TCRdb itself ran the UMI-ligation and nested PCR reads through MiXCR, one entry per CDR3 protein. The sample carries roughly 150,000 distinct CDR3 sequences, approximately 20% recorded once. Sample: naive CD8+ T cells from blood. The source is a human donor in good health.

This clonotype has just a few counts. V gene TRBV5-8 combines with J gene TRBJ2-2; D not certain. This CDR3 has 14 residues. Germline V CDR1 and CDR2: SGHTS, YDEGEE. Trimming removed 4 bases from V and 4 bases from J, with 11 bases in between. CDR3: CASSPRVATGELFF. The CDR3 nucleotides are TGTGCCAGCAGCCCCCGTGTGGCCACCGGGGAGCTGTTTTTT.

The V call is TRBV18, the J call TRBJ2-7; 11 bases map to TRBD2. With V trimmed by 0 bases and J by 3 bases, 4 bases remained unmatched. The CDR3 covers 16 residues. Per germline, CDR1 KGHSH and CDR2 LQKENI. CDR3 in amino acids: CASSPPSTSGIYEQYF. CDR3 coding DNA: TGTGCCAGCTCACCACCGTCGACTAGCGGGATCTACGAGCAGTACTTC. The full variable domain, completed using reference TRBV18 and TRBJ2-7, is NAGVMQNPRHLVRRRGQEARLRCSPMKGHSHVYWYRQLPEEGLKFMVYLQKENIIDESGMPKERFSAEFPKEGPSILRIQQVVRGDSAAYFCASSPPSTSGIYEQYFGPGTRLTVT.

The chain combines TRBV28 with TRBJ2-7; 9 bases agree with TRBD1. The germline V gene has CDR1 MDHEN and CDR2 SYDVKM. The CDR3 consists of 17 residues. V trimming: 5 bases; J trimming: 1 base; junction bases outside the gene matches: 12. The CDR3 region has the DNA TGTGCCAGCAGTCCCCACATCCGGGACAGGGTATCCTACGAGCAGTACTTC. Amino acids: CASSPHIRDRVSYEQYF.

The chain uses TRBV28 and TRBJ2-1, with D uncertain. The CDR3 sequence is 12 residues long. With 10 bases removed from V and 0 bases from J, the gap between germline ends came to 7 bases. CDR1 and CDR2 (germline): MDHEN, SYDVKM. The CDR3 region is CATHRSYNEQFF. For the CDR3, the DNA is TGTGCCACCCACCGCTCCTACAATGAGCAGTTCTTC.

The CDR3 DNA is TGCAGCGCCTGCTTCGGCGGGTGGTTGGGTAGCGGGAGGCTCCTAGCCAAAAACATTCAGTACTTC. Encoded protein: CSACFGGWLGSGRLLAKNIQYF. The chain uses TRBV29-1 and TRBJ2-4; 10 nucleotides match TRBD2. CDR3 length: 22 residues. Per germline, CDR1 SQVTM and CDR2 ANQGSEA. V shed 7 bases and J 0 bases; nucleotides not matched to a gene: 27.

This rearrangement joins TRBV7-2 to TRBJ2-7, with 7 nucleotides matching TRBD2. The J segment lost 0 bases and the V segment lost 5 bases, leaving 16 bases of the junction unmatched. This CDR3 is 18 amino acids long. CDR1 and CDR2 (germline): SGHTA, FQGNSA. The CDR3 DNA sequence: TGTGCCAGCAGCCCCAAACCGGGGAGCGGGATCAGCTCCTACGAGCAGTACTTC. It is translated as CASSPKPGSGISSYEQYF.

V usage is TRBV12-3 or TRBV12-4 and J usage is TRBJ2-5, with 8 nucleotides matching TRBD1. V lost 3 bases, J lost 5 bases, and 8 bases stayed unmatched. This CDR3 has 15 residues. CDR3 region: CASSFEGQGAETQYF. The CDR3 bases are TGTGCCAGCAGTTTTGAAGGACAGGGAGCGGAGACCCAGTACTTC.

This clonotype has more than one count but fewer than ten. The chain has TRBV6-5 and TRBJ1-1; TRBD1 might be the D (6 bases). The V gene's germline CDR1 is MNHEY and CDR2 SVGAGI. This CDR3 has 15 residues. The V gene lost 2 bases and the J gene lost 0 bases, with 10 bases spanning the gap. CDR3 protein: CASSYRTALNTEAFF. The CDR3 DNA is TGTGCCAGCAGTTACCGGACAGCCCTGAACACTGAAGCTTTCTTT.

This clonotype has only a few counts. This chain links TRBV30 with TRBJ1-1, with no clear D. The germline V gene has CDR1 GTSNPN and CDR2 SVGIG (reference sequence). The CDR3 runs to 16 residues. Trimming cost V 4 bases and J 3 bases, with 21 bases left between them. As DNA, the CDR3 is TGTGCCTGGACCACGTTCGCGGGTTCTAGGGACACTGAAGCTTTCTTT. Residues: CAWTTFAGSRDTEAFF.

The rearrangement joins TRBV6-1 to TRBJ2-7; either TRBD1 or TRBD2 may supply D (5 bases each). Germline V CDR1 and CDR2: MNHNS, SASEGT. Trimming removed 6 bases at V and 5 bases at J, with 8 bases between. CDR3 length: 11 residues. The CDR3 nucleotides read TGTGCCAGCAGCCCGGGGCACGAGCAGTACTTC. It codes for CASSPGHEQYF.

This clonotype was recorded a few times. The genes are TRBV7-9 and TRBJ1-5, with D perhaps matching TRBD1 (6 bases). Germline values: CDR1 SEHNR, CDR2 FQNEAQ (reference sequence). V was clipped by 5 bases and J by 9 bases, with 26 bases between them. This CDR3 has 17 residues. CDR3 in amino acids: CASSPGTRVAGVVPQHF. Written as DNA, the CDR3 is TGTGCCAGCAGCCCCGGGACAAGGGTTGCCGGCGTGGTGCCCCAGCATTTT.